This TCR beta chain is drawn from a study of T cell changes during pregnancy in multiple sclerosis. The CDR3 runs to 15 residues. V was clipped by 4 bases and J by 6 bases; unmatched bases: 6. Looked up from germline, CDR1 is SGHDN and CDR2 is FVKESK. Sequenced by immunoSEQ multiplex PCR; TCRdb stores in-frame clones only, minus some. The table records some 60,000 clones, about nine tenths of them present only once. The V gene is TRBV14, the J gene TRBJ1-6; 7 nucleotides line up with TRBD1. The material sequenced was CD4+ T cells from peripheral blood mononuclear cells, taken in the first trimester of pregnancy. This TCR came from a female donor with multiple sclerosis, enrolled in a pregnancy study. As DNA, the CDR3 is TGTGCCAGCAGCCTTCGGACAGGTGCTAATTCACCCCTCCACTTT. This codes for CASSLRTGANSPLHF. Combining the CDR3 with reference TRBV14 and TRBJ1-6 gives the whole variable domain EAGVTQFPSHSVIEKGQTVTLRCDPISGHDNLYWYRRVMGKEIKFLLHFVKESKQDESGMPNNRFLAERTGGTYSTLKVQPAELEDSGVYFCASSLRTGANSPLHFGNGTRLTVT.